This T cell receptor (beta chain) stems from a study of blood T cell repertoires in COVID-19. Study-wide context: Some COVID-19 samples were acute and others convalescent; all came from the United States, Italy and Spain.

The cohort comprised adults aged about 18 to 90 years residing in about two dozen US areas. For recovered donors of Cohort 3, there were two negative PCRs, clearance, or symptom resolution. Authors' methods: The authors estimated nucleated cell counts from reference gene primer amplification. The protocol was immunoSEQ multiplex PCR, while the TCRdb copy is restricted to in-frame clones and leaves out a portion. That table gives V, J and clone size, and the DNA gave D and trimming. Among some 500,000 clones listed, around nine tenths were seen once. Germline loops: CDR1 MNHNY, CDR2 SVGAGI (reference sequence). V dropped 6 bases and J dropped 0 bases, with 12 bases sitting between them. This CDR3 contains 15 residues.

The sequenced material came from PBMCs or T cells enriched from blood (not recorded which). The V call is TRBV6-6, the J call TRBJ1-3, with D hard to call. This sequence was found in a woman aged 40 to 50 who had recovered from COVID-19. DNA of the CDR3: TGTGCCAGCAGGAGCGCGTCAAGCTCTGGAAACACCATATATTTT. The encoded protein is CASRSASSSGNTIYF.